Presented here are 7 T cell receptor beta chains from one specimen sequenced in a study of shared clonotypes between healthy human individuals (dated by TCRdb to about 2020). CD8 naive samples were obtained by positive selection for CCR7 among CD45RO-negative cells, yielding a CD45RA+CCR7+ population from which TemRA cells were excluded. Library preparation employed the immunoSEQ multiplex PCR assay. TCRdb mirrors the immuneACCESS table, restricted to in-frame sequences. Some clones are absent from its copies; in checked studies, under half trace to an unresolved V gene, and the reason for the others is unknown. For this sample there are millions of clones; roughly 91% appear just once. The ten largest clones add up to about 1.5% of the sample. The sequenced material came from naive CD8+ T cells from PBMCs. In light of the paper, this sample's cell subset or site label describes: CD45RA+CCR7+. The receptors come from a man aged 18 to 29 in good health. Some clones in this sample may be carry-over from other donors' samples.

The V gene is TRBV10-1, the J gene TRBJ2-7; D call uncertain. The length of the CDR3 is 13 residues. Germline CDR1 WNHNN, CDR2 SYGVQD (reference sequence). Trimming stripped 3 bases from V and 1 base from J, with 7 bases between. This CDR3 reads CASSDEVSYEQYF. The CDR3 DNA reads TGCGCCAGCAGTGACGAGGTATCCTACGAGCAGTACTTC.

The V gene is TRBV6-1, the J gene TRBJ2-3; a possible D gene is TRBD1 (6 bases). Per germline, CDR1 MNHNS and CDR2 SASEGT. V was trimmed by 0 bases and J by 3 bases, leaving 16 bases between them. CDR3 length equals 17 residues. CDR3 in DNA: TGTGCCAGCAGTGAAGCGGGGACACCAAACCCAACAGATACGCAGTATTTT. Protein: CASSEAGTPNPTDTQYF.

As for this clone: The sample contains more than one DNA sequence encoding this CDR3. V usage is TRBV27 and J usage is TRBJ2-7; the D is unclear. Germline values: CDR1 MNHEY, CDR2 SMNVEV (reference sequence). V lost 6 bases and J lost 2, with 11 bases in between. The CDR3 loop spans 13 amino acids. For the CDR3, the DNA is TGTGCCAGCAGCTTAGGCCTCACCTACGAGCAGTACTTC. It codes for CASSLGLTYEQYF.

This clone was seen only once. This same CDR3 is encoded by further DNA sequences in the sample. This chain connects TRBV9 to TRBJ1-5; 9 bases line up with TRBD1. Germline V gives CDR1 SGDLS, CDR2 YYNGEE. There are 15 residues in the CDR3. The J segment lost 0 bases and the V segment lost 2 bases, leaving 0 bases of the junction unmatched. CDR3 DNA sequence: TGTGCCAGCAGCGTGGGACAGGGTAGCAATCAGCCCCAGCATTTT. Protein sequence: CASSVGQGSNQPQHF.

The CDR3 DNA follows: TGTGCCAGCAACACGGAGCTAGGCAGGGGAGAGACCCAGTACTTC. It encodes CASNTELGRGETQYF. The chain joins TRBV11-2 to TRBJ2-5; D perhaps matches TRBD1 (6 bases). Germline V gene lookup returns CDR1 SGHAT and CDR2 FQNNGV. The length of the CDR3 is 15 residues. V lost 7 bases, J lost 4 bases, and 19 bases lay in between. Complete variable domain (other parts from reference TRBV11-2 and TRBJ2-5): EAGVAQSPRYKIIEKRQSVAFWCNPISGHATLYWYQQILGQGPKLLIQFQNNGVVDDSQLPKDRFSAERLKGVDSTLKIQPAKLEDSAVYLCASNTELGRGETQYFGPGTRLLVL.

The chain uses TRBV6-5 and TRBJ1-3; no definite D call. Germline V gene sequence: CDR1 MNHEY, CDR2 SVGAGI. The CDR3 runs to 14 residues. The germline V and J ends were trimmed by 4 bases and 3 bases, with 10 bases remaining between them. CDR3 nucleotides: TGTGCCAGCAGTTTCCGGGCCTATGGAAACACCATATATTTT. Translation: CASSFRAYGNTIYF.

The chain joins TRBV15 to TRBJ2-1, with D perhaps assigned TRBD1 or TRBD2 (5 bases each). Trimming took 4 bases from V and 6 from J, leaving 13 bases between them. The CDR3 covers 14 residues. Germline CDR1 is LNHNV and CDR2 is YYDKDF (reference sequence). The DNA for the CDR3 is TGTGCCACCAGCACCCGGGACCGAGCCAATGAGCAGTTCTTC. Residues: CATSTRDRANEQFF.